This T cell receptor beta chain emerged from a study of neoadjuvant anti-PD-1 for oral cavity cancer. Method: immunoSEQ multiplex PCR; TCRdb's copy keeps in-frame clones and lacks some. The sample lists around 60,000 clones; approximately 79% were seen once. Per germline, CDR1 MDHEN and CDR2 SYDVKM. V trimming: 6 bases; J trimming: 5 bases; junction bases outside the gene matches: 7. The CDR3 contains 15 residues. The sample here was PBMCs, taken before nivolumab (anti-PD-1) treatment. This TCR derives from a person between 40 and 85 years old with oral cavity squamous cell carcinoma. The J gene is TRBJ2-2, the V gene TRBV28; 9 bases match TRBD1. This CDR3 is CASSSYRGRTGELFF. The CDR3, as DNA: TGTGCCAGCAGCTCGTACAGGGGGCGAACCGGGGAGCTGTTTTTT.